The rows below give T cell receptor beta chains drawn from one sample of a study of CD4 T cells in relation to SARS-CoV-2 and coronaviruses. Produced via immunoSEQ multiplex PCR; TCRdb's table is partial and in-frame only. Seen here are 50,000 to 65,000 clones, about 91% observed once, and the top ten hold about 0.4%. The sequenced sample consisted of naive CD4+ T cells from PBMCs. All receptors come from an adult with COVID-19. CDR3s include the opening cysteine and the closing phenylalanine or tryptophan. A D gene is named only where the DNA matches it firmly. Only some rows state a clone size, as once, few, many or a class for expanded clones.

clone size: NA; CDR3 length: 13; J gene: TRBJ2-1; V gene: TRBV11-2; D gene: NA; CDR3 protein: CASSLGRNNEQFF; CDR3 DNA: TGTGCCAGCAGTTTGGGGCGGAACAATGAGCAGTTCTTC
clone size: NA; CDR3 length: 11; J gene: TRBJ2-3; V gene: TRBV24-1; D gene: NA; CDR3 protein: CATSDRDTQYF; CDR3 DNA: TGTGCCACCAGCGACCGAGATACGCAGTATTTT
clone size: few; CDR3 length: 12; J gene: TRBJ2-7; V gene: TRBV2; D gene: NA; CDR3 protein: CASRRDEYEQYF; CDR3 DNA: TGTGCCAGCAGGCGGGACGAGTACGAGCAGTACTTC
clone size: NA; CDR3 length: 14; J gene: TRBJ1-1; V gene: TRBV18; D gene: NA; CDR3 protein: CASSPQRVRTEAFF; CDR3 DNA: TGTGCCAGCTCACCACAAAGGGTCCGAACTGAAGCTTTCTTT
clone size: NA; CDR3 length: 15; J gene: TRBJ2-5; V gene: TRBV2; D gene: NA; CDR3 protein: CASQEGPIYQETQYF; CDR3 DNA: TGTGCCAGCCAGGAGGGGCCAATATACCAAGAGACCCAGTACTTC
clone size: NA; CDR3 length: 15; J gene: TRBJ2-3; V gene: TRBV28; D gene: TRBD2; CDR3 protein: CASAIRTSISDTQYF; CDR3 DNA: TGTGCCAGCGCTATCCGGACTAGCATATCAGATACGCAGTATTTT
clone size: NA; CDR3 length: 15; J gene: TRBJ2-7; V gene: TRBV5-4; D gene: NA; CDR3 protein: CASSLGLSGSGEQYF; CDR3 DNA: TGTGCCAGCAGCTTGGGGCTTTCGGGTTCGGGCGAGCAGTACTTC
clone size: once; CDR3 length: 19; J gene: TRBJ2-1; V gene: TRBV7-3; D gene: TRBD2; CDR3 protein: CASSLFDRLAGNLHNEQFF; CDR3 DNA: TGTGCCAGCAGCTTATTTGACCGACTAGCGGGAAATCTCCACAATGAGCAGTTCTTC
clone size: NA; CDR3 length: 14; J gene: TRBJ2-5; V gene: TRBV20-1; D gene: TRBD1; CDR3 protein: CSASPGTEQETQYF; CDR3 DNA: TGCAGTGCTAGTCCCGGGACAGAGCAAGAGACCCAGTACTTC
clone size: few; CDR3 length: 16; J gene: TRBJ1-5; V gene: TRBV5-1; D gene: TRBD1; CDR3 protein: CASSPHRGQGLQPQHF; CDR3 DNA: TGCGCCAGCAGTCCCCACCGAGGACAGGGACTTCAGCCCCAGCATTTT
clone size: NA; CDR3 length: 15; J gene: TRBJ2-7; V gene: TRBV7-2; D gene: TRBD1; CDR3 protein: CASSRGTGRSYEQYF; CDR3 DNA: TGTGCCAGCAGCAGAGGGACAGGGAGATCCTACGAGCAGTACTTC
clone size: NA; CDR3 length: 14; J gene: TRBJ2-7; V gene: TRBV7-2; D gene: NA; CDR3 protein: CASSSTYRDYEQYF; CDR3 DNA: TGTGCCAGCAGCTCGACCTACAGGGACTACGAGCAGTACTTC
clone size: NA; CDR3 length: 17; J gene: TRBJ2-1; V gene: TRBV5-1; D gene: NA; CDR3 protein: CASSLVRGLSSYNEQFF; CDR3 DNA: TGCGCCAGCAGCTTGGTAAGAGGTTTGAGCTCCTACAATGAGCAGTTCTTC
clone size: NA; CDR3 length: 14; J gene: TRBJ1-4; V gene: TRBV3-1/TRBV3-2; D gene: NA; CDR3 protein: CASSQGGDNEKLFF; CDR3 DNA: TGTGCCAGCAGCCAAGGGGGAGATAATGAAAAACTGTTTTTT
clone size: NA; CDR3 length: 15; J gene: TRBJ1-1; V gene: TRBV18; D gene: NA; CDR3 protein: CASSPRAGVDTEAFF; CDR3 DNA: TGTGCCAGCTCACCACGGGCAGGGGTTGATACTGAAGCTTTCTTT
clone size: NA; CDR3 length: 13; J gene: TRBJ2-5; V gene: TRBV29-1; D gene: TRBD1; CDR3 protein: CSVGMGDRETQYF; CDR3 DNA: TGCAGCGTTGGGATGGGGGACAGAGAGACCCAGTACTTC
clone size: NA; CDR3 length: 14; J gene: TRBJ1-6; V gene: TRBV3-1/TRBV3-2; D gene: TRBD1; CDR3 protein: CASSPRQGGSPLHF; CDR3 DNA: TGTGCCAGCAGCCCCAGACAGGGCGGATCACCCCTCCACTTT
clone size: NA; CDR3 length: 13; J gene: TRBJ1-1; V gene: TRBV28; D gene: NA; CDR3 protein: CASGTTGNTEAFF; CDR3 DNA: TGTGCCAGCGGAACAACAGGGAACACTGAAGCTTTCTTT
clone size: NA; CDR3 length: 11; J gene: TRBJ2-7; V gene: TRBV28; D gene: NA; CDR3 protein: CASTSLYEQYF; CDR3 DNA: TGTGCCAGCACGAGCCTCTACGAGCAGTACTTC
clone size: NA; CDR3 length: 16; J gene: TRBJ2-5; V gene: TRBV6-2/TRBV6-3; D gene: TRBD2; CDR3 protein: CASSYGPSGSSETQYF; CDR3 DNA: TGTGCCAGCAGTTACGGGCCTAGCGGGAGTTCCGAGACCCAGTACTTC